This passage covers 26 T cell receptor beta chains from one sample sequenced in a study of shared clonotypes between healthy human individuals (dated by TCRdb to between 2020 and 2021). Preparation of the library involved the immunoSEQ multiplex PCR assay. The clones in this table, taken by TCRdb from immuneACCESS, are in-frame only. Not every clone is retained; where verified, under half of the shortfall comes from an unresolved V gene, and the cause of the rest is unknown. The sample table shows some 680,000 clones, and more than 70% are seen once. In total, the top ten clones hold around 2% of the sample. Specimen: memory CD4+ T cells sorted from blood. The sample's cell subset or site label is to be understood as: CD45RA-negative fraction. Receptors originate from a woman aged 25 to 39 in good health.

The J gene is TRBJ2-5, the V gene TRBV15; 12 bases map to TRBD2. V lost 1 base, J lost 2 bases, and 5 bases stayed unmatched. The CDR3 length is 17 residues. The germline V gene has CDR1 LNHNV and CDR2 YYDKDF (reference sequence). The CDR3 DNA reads TGTGCCACCAGCAGAGGACTAGCGGGAGTCGGTCAAGAGACCCAGTACTTC. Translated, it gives CATSRGLAGVGQETQYF.

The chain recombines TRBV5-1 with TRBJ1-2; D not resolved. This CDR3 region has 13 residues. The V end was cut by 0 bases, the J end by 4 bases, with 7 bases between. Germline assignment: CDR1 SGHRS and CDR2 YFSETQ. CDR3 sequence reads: CASSLDTAYGYTF. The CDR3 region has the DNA TGCGCCAGCAGCTTGGACACGGCCTATGGCTACACCTTC. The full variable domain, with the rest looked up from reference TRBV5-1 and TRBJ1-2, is KAGVTQTPRYLIKTRGQQVTLSCSPISGHRSVSWYQQTPGQGLQFLFEYFSETQRNKGNFPGRFSGRQFSNSRSEMNVSTLELGDSALYLCASSLDTAYGYTFGSGTRLTVV.

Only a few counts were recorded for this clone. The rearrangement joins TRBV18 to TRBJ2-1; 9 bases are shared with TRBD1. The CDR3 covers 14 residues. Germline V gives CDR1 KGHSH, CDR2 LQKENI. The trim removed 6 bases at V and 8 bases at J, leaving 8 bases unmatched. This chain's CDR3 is CASSERQGGDEQFF. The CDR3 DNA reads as TGTGCCAGCTCGGAACGACAGGGGGGCGATGAGCAGTTCTTC. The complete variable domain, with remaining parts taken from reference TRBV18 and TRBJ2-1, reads NAGVMQNPRHLVRRRGQEARLRCSPMKGHSHVYWYRQLPEEGLKFMVYLQKENIIDESGMPKERFSAEFPKEGPSILRIQQVVRGDSAAYFCASSERQGGDEQFFGPGTRLTVL.

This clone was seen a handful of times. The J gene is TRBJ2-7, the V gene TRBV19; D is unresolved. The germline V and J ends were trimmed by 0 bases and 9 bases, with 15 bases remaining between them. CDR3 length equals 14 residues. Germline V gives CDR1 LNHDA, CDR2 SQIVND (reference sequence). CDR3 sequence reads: CASSIDRDAIGQYF. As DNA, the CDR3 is TGTGCCAGTAGTATAGATCGAGACGCGATCGGGCAGTACTTC.

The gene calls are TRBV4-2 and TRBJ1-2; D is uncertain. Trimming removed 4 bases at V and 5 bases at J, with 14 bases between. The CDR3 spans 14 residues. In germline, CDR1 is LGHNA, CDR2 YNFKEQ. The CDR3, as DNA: TGTGCCAGCAGCCCACCTTCGGGATTGTATGGCTACACCTTC. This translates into CASSPPSGLYGYTF.

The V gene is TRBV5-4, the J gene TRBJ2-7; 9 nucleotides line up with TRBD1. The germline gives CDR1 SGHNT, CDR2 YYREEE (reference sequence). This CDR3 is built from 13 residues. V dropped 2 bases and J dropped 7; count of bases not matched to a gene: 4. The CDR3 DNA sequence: TGTGCCAGCAGCTTTGACAGGGGGGAAGAGCAGTACTTC. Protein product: CASSFDRGEEQYF. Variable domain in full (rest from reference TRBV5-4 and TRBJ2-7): ETGVTQSPTHLIKTRGQQVTLRCSSQSGHNTVSWYQQALGQGPQFIFQYYREEENGRGNFPPRFSGLQFPNYSSELNVNALELDDSALYLCASSFDRGEEQYFGPGTRLTVT.

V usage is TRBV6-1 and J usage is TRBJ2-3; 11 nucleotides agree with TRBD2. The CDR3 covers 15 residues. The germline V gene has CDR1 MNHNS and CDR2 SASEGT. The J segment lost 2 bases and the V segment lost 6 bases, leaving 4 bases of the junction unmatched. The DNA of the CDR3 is TGTGCCAGCAGACCGACTAGCGGGAACACAGATACGCAGTATTTT. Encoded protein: CASRPTSGNTDTQYF.

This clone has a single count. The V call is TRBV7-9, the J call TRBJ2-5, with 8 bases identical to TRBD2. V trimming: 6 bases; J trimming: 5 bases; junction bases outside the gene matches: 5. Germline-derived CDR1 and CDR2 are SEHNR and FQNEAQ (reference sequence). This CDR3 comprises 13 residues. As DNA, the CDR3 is TGTGCCAGCAGGGCAGCGGGAGTGGAGACCCAGTACTTC. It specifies CASRAAGVETQYF.

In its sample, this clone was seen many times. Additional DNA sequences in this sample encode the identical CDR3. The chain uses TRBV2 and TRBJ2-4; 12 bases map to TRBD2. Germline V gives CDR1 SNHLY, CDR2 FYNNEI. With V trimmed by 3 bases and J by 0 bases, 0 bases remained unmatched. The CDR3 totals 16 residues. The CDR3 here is CASSEGLAGAKNIQYF. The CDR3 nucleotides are TGTGCCAGCAGTGAGGGACTAGCGGGAGCCAAAAACATTCAGTACTTC.

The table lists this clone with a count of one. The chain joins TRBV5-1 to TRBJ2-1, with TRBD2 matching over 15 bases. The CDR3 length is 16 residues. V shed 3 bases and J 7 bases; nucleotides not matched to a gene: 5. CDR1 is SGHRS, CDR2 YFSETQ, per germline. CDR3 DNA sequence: TGCGCCAGCAGCTGGGGACTAGCGGGAGGCCTTAATGAGCAGTTCTTC. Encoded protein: CASSWGLAGGLNEQFF.

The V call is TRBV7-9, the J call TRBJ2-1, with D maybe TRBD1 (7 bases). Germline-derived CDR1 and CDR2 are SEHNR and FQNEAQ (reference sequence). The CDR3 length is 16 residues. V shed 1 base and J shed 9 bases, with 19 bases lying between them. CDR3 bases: TGTGCCAGCAGCTTAGATAGCCAGGGGGGTCGGCCTGAGCAGTTCTTC. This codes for CASSLDSQGGRPEQFF.

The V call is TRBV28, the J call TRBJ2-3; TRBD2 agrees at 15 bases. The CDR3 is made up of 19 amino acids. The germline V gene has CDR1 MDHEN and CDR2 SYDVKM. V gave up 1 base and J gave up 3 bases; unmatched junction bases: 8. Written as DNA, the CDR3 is TGTGCCAGCAGTTTATCCCTCCCCGGGACTAGCGGGAGGACAGATACGCAGTATTTT. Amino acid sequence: CASSLSLPGTSGRTDTQYF. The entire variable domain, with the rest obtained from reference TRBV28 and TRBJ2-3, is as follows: DVKVTQSSRYLVKRTGEKVFLECVQDMDHENMFWYRQDPGLGLRLIYFSYDVKMKEKGDIPEGYSVSREKKERFSLILESASTNQTSMYLCASSLSLPGTSGRTDTQYFGPGTRLTVL.

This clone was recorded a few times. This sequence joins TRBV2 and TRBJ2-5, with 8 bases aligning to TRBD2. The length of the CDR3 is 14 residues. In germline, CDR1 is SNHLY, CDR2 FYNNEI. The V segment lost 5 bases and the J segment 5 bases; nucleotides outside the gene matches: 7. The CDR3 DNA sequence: TGTGCCAGCAGTACCCAGCGGGAGCTGGAGACCCAGTACTTC. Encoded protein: CASSTQRELETQYF.

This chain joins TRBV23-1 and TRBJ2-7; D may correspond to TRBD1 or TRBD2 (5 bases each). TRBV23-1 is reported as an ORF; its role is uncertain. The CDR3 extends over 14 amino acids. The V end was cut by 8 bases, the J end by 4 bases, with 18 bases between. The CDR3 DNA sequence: TGCGCCAGCTGTCCGAGGGGCCGTGAGTACGAGCAGTACTTC. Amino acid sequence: CASCPRGREYEQYF.

CDR3 coding DNA: TGTGCCAGCAGCTTCGGGGGGGCGGCCAACGTCCTGACTTTC. It codes for CASSFGGAANVLTF. The chain recombines TRBV7-9 with TRBJ2-6, with 8 bases fitting TRBD2. The CDR3 runs to 14 residues. J gave up 6 bases and V 3 bases, and 1 base lay outside the gene matches. From germline, CDR1 is SEHNR and CDR2 FQNEAQ (reference sequence).

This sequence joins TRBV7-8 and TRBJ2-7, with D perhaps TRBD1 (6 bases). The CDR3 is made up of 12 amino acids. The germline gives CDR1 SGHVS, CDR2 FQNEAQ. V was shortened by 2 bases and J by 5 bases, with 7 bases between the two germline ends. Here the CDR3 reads CASSLTGNEQYF. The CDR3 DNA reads TGTGCCAGCAGCTTAACAGGGAACGAGCAGTACTTC.

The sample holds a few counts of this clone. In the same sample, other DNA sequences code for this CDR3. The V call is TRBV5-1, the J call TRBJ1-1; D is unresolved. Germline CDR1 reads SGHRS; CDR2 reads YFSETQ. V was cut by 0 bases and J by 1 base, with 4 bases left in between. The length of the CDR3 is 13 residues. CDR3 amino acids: CASSLDRNTEAFF. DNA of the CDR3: TGCGCCAGCAGCTTGGACAGGAACACTGAAGCTTTCTTT. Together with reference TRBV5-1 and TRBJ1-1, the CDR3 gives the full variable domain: KAGVTQTPRYLIKTRGQQVTLSCSPISGHRSVSWYQQTPGQGLQFLFEYFSETQRNKGNFPGRFSGRQFSNSRSEMNVSTLELGDSALYLCASSLDRNTEAFFGQGTRLTVV.

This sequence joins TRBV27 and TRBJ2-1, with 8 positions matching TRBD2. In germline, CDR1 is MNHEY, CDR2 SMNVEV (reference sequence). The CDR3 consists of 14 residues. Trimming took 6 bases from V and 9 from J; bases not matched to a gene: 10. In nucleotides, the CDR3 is TGTGCCAGCAGAGGACTAGCTCCTTTGGGTGAGCAGTTCTTC. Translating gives CASRGLAPLGEQFF.

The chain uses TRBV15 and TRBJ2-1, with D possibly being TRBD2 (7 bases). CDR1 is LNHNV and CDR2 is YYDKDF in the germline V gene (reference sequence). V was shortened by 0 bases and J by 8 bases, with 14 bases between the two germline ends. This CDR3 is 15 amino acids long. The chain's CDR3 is CATSRDPGGLDEQFF. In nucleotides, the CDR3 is TGTGCCACCAGCAGAGACCCCGGGGGGCTCGATGAGCAGTTCTTC. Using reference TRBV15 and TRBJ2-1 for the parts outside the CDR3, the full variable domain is DAMVIQNPRYQVTQFGKPVTLSCSQTLNHNVMYWYQQKSSQAPKLLFHYYDKDFNNEADTPDNFQSRRPNTSFCFLDIRSPGLGDTAMYLCATSRDPGGLDEQFFGPGTRLTVL.

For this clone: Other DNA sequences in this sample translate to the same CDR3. The CDR3 DNA is TGTGCCAGCAGCCAAGATGAAACCTATGGCTACACCTTC. Translating it yields CASSQDETYGYTF. The chain is built from TRBV4-2 and TRBJ1-2; no clear D gene. Trimming cost V 0 bases and J 4 bases, with 6 bases left between them. This CDR3 has 13 amino acids. Per the germline V gene, CDR1 is LGHNA and CDR2 is YNFKEQ.

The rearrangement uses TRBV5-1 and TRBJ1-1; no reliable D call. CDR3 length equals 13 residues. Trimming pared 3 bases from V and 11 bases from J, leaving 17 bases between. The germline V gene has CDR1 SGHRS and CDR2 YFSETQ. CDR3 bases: TGCGCCAGCAGCTCCCCCCCGGCAAGGGAGGCTTTCTTT. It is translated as CASSSPPAREAFF.

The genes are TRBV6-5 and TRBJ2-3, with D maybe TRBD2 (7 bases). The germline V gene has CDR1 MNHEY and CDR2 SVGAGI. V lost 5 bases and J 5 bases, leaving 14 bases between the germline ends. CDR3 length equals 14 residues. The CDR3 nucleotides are TGTGCCAGCAGTCCACAGGGAGGGGGAGATACGCAGTATTTT. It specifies CASSPQGGGDTQYF.

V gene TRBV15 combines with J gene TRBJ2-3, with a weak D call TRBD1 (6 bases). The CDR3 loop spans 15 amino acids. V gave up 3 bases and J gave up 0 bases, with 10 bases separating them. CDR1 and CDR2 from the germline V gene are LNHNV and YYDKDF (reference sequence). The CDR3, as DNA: TGTGCCACCAGCAGTAGGACAGTAAGCACAGATACGCAGTATTTT. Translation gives CATSSRTVSTDTQYF.

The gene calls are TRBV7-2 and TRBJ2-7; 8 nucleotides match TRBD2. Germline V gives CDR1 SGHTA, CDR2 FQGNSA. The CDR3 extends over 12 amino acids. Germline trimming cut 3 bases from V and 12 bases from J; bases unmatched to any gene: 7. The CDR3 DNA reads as TGTGCCAGCAGCTTGGTTCGGGAGGGGTTGTACTTC. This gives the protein CASSLVREGLYF.

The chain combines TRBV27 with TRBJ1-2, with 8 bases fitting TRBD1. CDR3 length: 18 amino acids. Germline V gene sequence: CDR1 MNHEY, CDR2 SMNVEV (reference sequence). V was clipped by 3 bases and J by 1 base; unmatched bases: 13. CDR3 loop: CASSFRAGGVFGNYGYTF. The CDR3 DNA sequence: TGTGCCAGCAGTTTTCGGGCAGGGGGCGTATTTGGTAACTATGGCTACACCTTC.

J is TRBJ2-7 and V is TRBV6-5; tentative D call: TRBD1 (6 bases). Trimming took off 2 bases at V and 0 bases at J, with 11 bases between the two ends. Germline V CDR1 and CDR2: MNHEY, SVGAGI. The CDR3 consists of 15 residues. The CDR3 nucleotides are TGTGCCAGCAGTTACGGGGGCCGGGGCTCCTACGAGCAGTACTTC. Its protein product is CASSYGGRGSYEQYF.